Each of the 22 T cell receptor beta chains below was sequenced from the same sample in a study of blood T cell repertoires in COVID-19. Sequencing used immunoSEQ multiplex PCR; TCRdb keeps in-frame clones, though not all of them. Among some 83,000 clones listed, approximately 86% were seen once. Specimen: peripheral blood. The source of these receptors is a man at least 80 years old with active or convalescent COVID-19.

The rearrangement links TRBV18 to TRBJ2-7; no clear D gene. The CDR3 covers 13 residues. Looked up from germline, CDR1 is KGHSH and CDR2 is LQKENI. V was clipped by 6 bases and J by 1 base, with 10 bases between them. CDR3 in DNA: TGTGCCAGCTCTCCTCCGACTTCCTACGAGCAGTACGTC. Translating it yields CASSPPTSYEQYV.

V and J are TRBV19 and TRBJ1-2; D might be TRBD1 (5 bases). This CDR3 is 14 amino acids long. Per germline, CDR1 LNHDA and CDR2 SQIVND (reference sequence). V lost 5 bases, J lost 4 bases, and 14 bases lay in between. CDR3 loop: CASSVQGFGYGYTF. As DNA, the CDR3 is TGTGCCAGTAGTGTGCAGGGTTTCGGCTATGGCTACACCTTC.

The chain recombines TRBV18 with TRBJ2-1; D unresolved. The ends were cut back, 1 base at V and 5 bases at J, with 9 bases in the middle. This CDR3 has 14 amino acids. The germline gives CDR1 KGHSH, CDR2 LQKENI. For the CDR3, the DNA is TGTGCCAGCTCACCACTCTCCACAAACAATGAGCAGTTCTTC. It translates to CASSPLSTNNEQFF.

The chain links TRBV28 to TRBJ1-4, with a weak D call TRBD1 (5 bases). The CDR3 is 14 residues long. In germline, CDR1 is MDHEN, CDR2 SYDVKM. V lost 2 bases and J lost 10, with 14 bases in between. CDR3 in amino acids: CASSLKLRVGKLFF. The CDR3 DNA reads TGTGCCAGCAGTTTAAAGCTCAGGGTGGGAAAACTGTTTTTT. The whole variable domain, remainder taken from reference TRBV28 and TRBJ1-4, is DVKVTQSSRYLVKRTGEKVFLECVQDMDHENMFWYRQDPGLGLRLIYFSYDVKMKEKGDIPEGYSVSREKKERFSLILESASTNQTSMYLCASSLKLRVGKLFFGSGTQLSVL.

This clone was picked up one time. The chain employs TRBV5-1 and TRBJ2-7; 9 nucleotides match TRBD1. The CDR3 totals 15 residues. Germline V gives CDR1 SGHRS, CDR2 YFSETQ. J gave up 3 bases and V 1 base, and 5 bases lay outside the gene matches. CDR3 bases: TGCGCCAGCAGCTTGTGGACAGGGGAGGACTACGAGCAGTACGTC. This encodes CASSLWTGEDYEQYV.

The chain links TRBV18 to TRBJ1-2, with unresolved D. The CDR3 is 16 amino acids. V dropped 0 bases and J dropped 8 bases, with 19 bases sitting between them. Looked up from germline, CDR1 is KGHSH and CDR2 is LQKENI. In nucleotides, the CDR3 is TGTGCCAGCTCACCACCGGGCCCCTTCGGTATTCCCGGCTACACCTTC. Translation gives CASSPPGPFGIPGYTF.

The rearrangement joins TRBV19 to TRBJ1-5; the D gene is possibly TRBD1 (5 bases). This CDR3 spans 14 amino acids. V was trimmed by 3 bases and J by 2 bases, leaving 8 bases between them. Germline V gene lookup returns CDR1 LNHDA and CDR2 SQIVND (reference sequence). In DNA, the CDR3 is TGTGCCAGTAGTATTGGCAGGGGCAATCAGCCCCAGCATTTT. Translation gives CASSIGRGNQPQHF.

V is TRBV7-3 and J is TRBJ1-2, with 10 bases identical to TRBD1. Germline V gene data show CDR1 as SGHTA and CDR2 as FQGTGA. The J segment lost 7 bases and the V segment lost 4 bases, leaving 6 bases of the junction unmatched. The CDR3 has 14 amino acids. The CDR3 DNA reads as TGTGCCAGCAGCTCCGGACAGGGGGTTGGTGGCTACACCTTC. The encoded protein is CASSSGQGVGGYTF.

V usage is TRBV14 and J usage is TRBJ2-1; possible D gene TRBD2, 6 bases. The CDR3 is 16 residues long. From germline, CDR1 is SGHDN and CDR2 FVKESK. Trimming cost V 1 base and J 7 bases, with 17 bases left between them. Written as DNA, the CDR3 is TGTGCCAGCAGCCAAGTAGGAGGGTTACTGTCAAATGAGCAGTTCTTC. This codes for CASSQVGGLLSNEQFF.

This clone was recorded once. This sequence joins TRBV5-4 and TRBJ2-7; 8 positions match TRBD1. The CDR3 has 14 amino acids. Germline V gives CDR1 SGHNT, CDR2 YYREEE (reference sequence). Trimming removed 0 bases from V and 3 bases from J; junction bases left unmatched: 2. The CDR3 sequence: CASSLAGTGYEQYV. In DNA form, the CDR3 reads TGTGCCAGCAGCTTGGCGGGGACAGGCTACGAGCAGTACGTC.

The gene calls are TRBV19 and TRBJ2-3; a weak D match, TRBD2 (6 bases). V was pared by 6 bases and J by 9 bases, with 19 bases between. This CDR3 region has 14 residues. Germline V gene data show CDR1 as LNHDA and CDR2 as SQIVND (reference sequence). The CDR3 is CASSNGAGFVTQYF. As DNA, the CDR3 is TGTGCCAGTAGCAACGGGGCGGGGTTCGTGACGCAGTATTTT. The full variable domain, completed using reference TRBV19 and TRBJ2-3, is DGGITQSPKYLFRKEGQNVTLSCEQNLNHDAMYWYRQDPGQGLRLIYYSQIVNDFQKGDIAEGYSVSREKKESFPLTVTSAQKNPTAFYLCASSNGAGFVTQYFGPGTRLTVL.

The chain employs TRBV7-9 and TRBJ1-5; the D is unclear. Germline CDR1 and CDR2: SEHNR and FQNEAQ (reference sequence). V was clipped by 5 bases and J by 5 bases, with 10 bases between them. The CDR3 spans 13 residues. CDR3 sequence: CASSMAADQPQHF. DNA of the CDR3: TGTGCCAGCAGCATGGCGGCAGATCAGCCCCAGCATTTT.

J is TRBJ2-5 and V is TRBV12-3 or TRBV12-4; 7 bases are a match to TRBD1. There are 13 residues in the CDR3. J gave up 2 bases and V 7 bases, and 4 bases lay outside the gene matches. In nucleotides, the CDR3 is TGTGCCAGCACCGACAGGGATCAAGAGACCCAGTACTTC. This encodes CASTDRDQETQYF.

The V gene is TRBV24-1, the J gene TRBJ2-1, with 10 bases lining up with TRBD2. Unmatched junction bases numbered 3, after V lost 5 bases and J lost 3 bases. Germline V gene lookup returns CDR1 KGHDR and CDR2 SFDVKD. There are 15 residues in the CDR3. CDR3 residues: CATSAGLADYNEQFF. CDR3 sequence (DNA): TGTGCCACCAGTGCCGGACTAGCGGACTACAATGAGCAGTTCTTC.

The chain combines TRBV2 with TRBJ1-3; D may be TRBD1 (5 bases). From germline, CDR1 is SNHLY and CDR2 FYNNEI. V dropped 2 bases and J dropped 4 bases, with 12 bases sitting between them. CDR3 size: 15 residues. This CDR3 reads CASSEIGAGGNTIYF. CDR3 nucleotide sequence: TGTGCCAGCAGTGAAATAGGGGCGGGGGGAAACACCATATATTTT.

The V gene is TRBV6-6, the J gene TRBJ1-1, with D uncertain. There are 13 residues in the CDR3. V lost 5 bases and J 1 base, leaving 8 bases between the germline ends. Per the germline V gene, CDR1 is MNHNY and CDR2 is SVGAGI (reference sequence). CDR3 DNA sequence: TGTGCCAGCAGTCGGACGGGGAACACTGAAGCTTTCTTT. Amino acids: CASSRTGNTEAFF.

The chain links TRBV7-2 to TRBJ1-1, with TRBD1 matching 8 bases. CDR1 is SGHTA and CDR2 is FQGNSA in the germline V gene. The CDR3 runs to 14 residues. V lost 5 bases, J lost 4 bases, and 6 bases stayed unmatched. DNA for the CDR3: TGTGCCAGCAGCCCGAGGACAGGGCCCACTGAAGCTTTCTTT. It codes for CASSPRTGPTEAFF.

The V and J genes are TRBV7-2 and TRBJ2-6, with 9 bases lining up with TRBD1. This CDR3 is 17 amino acids long. CDR1 is SGHTA, CDR2 FQGNSA, per germline. The J segment lost 0 bases and the V segment lost 5 bases, leaving 5 bases of the junction unmatched. CDR3 nucleotide sequence: TGTGCCAGCAGCGGGACAGGGACCGCCTCTGGGGCCAACGTCCTGACTTTC. This translates into CASSGTGTASGANVLTF. The variable domain in full, with the rest retrieved from reference TRBV7-2 and TRBJ2-6, is GAGVSQSPSNKVTEKGKDVELRCDPISGHTALYWYRQSLGQGLEFLIYFQGNSAPDKSGLPSDRFSAERTGGSVSTLTIQRTQQEDSAVYLCASSGTGTASGANVLTFGAGSRLTVL.

The chain recombines TRBV11-2 with TRBJ1-2; D unclear. Trimming stripped 5 bases from V and 3 bases from J, with 16 bases between. The CDR3 loop spans 15 amino acids. The germline V gene encodes CDR1 SGHAT and CDR2 FQNNGV. The CDR3, as DNA: TGTGCCAGCAGCCCCCGCCGCGGGAGGTACTATGGCTACACCTTC. Encoded protein: CASSPRRGRYYGYTF.

The chain joins TRBV24-1 to TRBJ1-5; the match to TRBD1 covers 7 bases. The CDR3 sequence is 14 residues long. Germline CDR1 reads KGHDR; CDR2 reads SFDVKD. The J segment lost 7 bases and the V segment lost 4 bases, leaving 6 bases of the junction unmatched. CDR3 residues: CATSDPGTAQPQHF. In DNA, the CDR3 is TGTGCCACCAGTGACCCAGGGACAGCACAGCCCCAGCATTTT.

The CDR3 loop reads CASSPPGKGNTIYF. DNA of the CDR3: TGTGCCAGCAGTCCCCCGGGGAAAGGAAACACCATATATTTT. V gene TRBV6-5 combines with J gene TRBJ1-3, with no clear D. The germline V gene encodes CDR1 MNHEY and CDR2 SVGAGI. This CDR3 contains 14 residues. V was shortened by 5 bases and J by 4 bases, with 12 bases between the two germline ends.

This clone has just a few counts. The V gene is TRBV6-2 or TRBV6-3, the J gene TRBJ2-7, with D tentatively TRBD1 (5 bases). This CDR3 contains 15 residues. Germline CDR1 and CDR2: MNHEY and SVGEGT. Trimming pared 3 bases from V and 4 bases from J, leaving 16 bases between. The CDR3 bases are TGTGCCAGCAGTTATGGGGCCGGGCAGGGATACGAGCAGTACGTC. Translation gives CASSYGAGQGYEQYV.